This entry describes one T cell receptor beta chain. This specimen belongs to a study of cytomegalovirus exposure and HLA in healthy donors. This CDR3 is 16 amino acids long. V was cut by 4 bases and J by 6 bases, with 18 bases left in between. Germline V gene lookup returns CDR1 MGHRA and CDR2 YSYEKL. The PCR was carried out with 60 Vbeta primers and 13 Jbeta primers. Measured with immunoSEQ multiplex PCR; TCRdb has only the in-frame clones, and not every one. The table includes 53,000 or so clones, approximately 75% detected once. This TCR was recovered from a man aged 30 to 45 in good health and CMV-seropositive. Sequenced sample: PBMCs. The rearrangement links TRBV4-1 to TRBJ2-2; weak D call: TRBD1 (6 bases). The CDR3: CASSRVPGQSAGELFF. DNA for the CDR3: TGCGCCAGCAGCCGTGTACCGGGACAATCAGCCGGGGAGCTGTTTTTT.